What follows are 20 T cell receptor beta chains derived from one specimen sequenced in a study of blood T cell repertoires in COVID-19 (dated by TCRdb to about 2020). The method behind the library was the immunoSEQ multiplex PCR assay. Drawn from immuneACCESS, this table holds only the in-frame rearrangements with V and J called that TCRdb kept. Clones are partly lost; checked studies trace under half to an unresolved V gene and leave the rest unexplained. The sample records around 64,000 clones, 75% to 90% of which are singletons. Roughly 12% of the sample goes to the ten largest clones. Sequenced material: peripheral blood. The receptors shown here come from a human donor in a cohort sampled during active COVID-19.

The chain recombines TRBV2 with TRBJ1-5, with D unclear. CDR1 is SNHLY and CDR2 is FYNNEI in the germline V gene. V was shortened by 7 bases and J by 0 bases, with 7 bases between the two germline ends. This CDR3 contains 13 residues. CDR3: CASNGGSNQPQHF. The CDR3, as DNA: TGTGCCAGCAACGGCGGTAGCAATCAGCCCCAGCATTTT.

The rearrangement links TRBV30 to TRBJ1-1, with no clear D. Germline V lookup: CDR1 GTSNPN, CDR2 SVGIG (reference sequence). This CDR3 has 14 residues. Trimming removed 2 bases at V and 7 bases at J, with 17 bases between. The CDR3 nucleotides read TGTGCCTGGAGTACCCATCGCCAGTCAAGTGAAGCTTTCTTT. Amino acids: CAWSTHRQSSEAFF.

This clone was recorded only once. V usage is TRBV5-4 and J usage is TRBJ2-2; D possibly corresponds to TRBD1 (5 bases). In germline, CDR1 is SGHNT, CDR2 YYREEE (reference sequence). With 4 bases removed from V and 1 base from J, the gap between germline ends came to 14 bases. CDR3 length: 16 residues. CDR3 loop: CASSLPPRENTGELFF. The CDR3 coding sequence is TGTGCCAGCAGCCTACCCCCCAGGGAGAACACCGGGGAGCTGTTTTTT.

The chain combines TRBV5-1 with TRBJ1-1, with TRBD1 matching over 9 bases. Trimming at V came to 2 bases and at J to 2 bases, leaving 4 bases not matched to a gene. The CDR3 covers 15 residues. Germline V gene data show CDR1 as SGHRS and CDR2 as YFSETQ. The CDR3 spells CASSFGQGLNTEAFF. The CDR3 nucleotides are TGCGCCAGCAGCTTCGGACAGGGGTTAAACACTGAAGCTTTCTTT.

The chain employs TRBV11-1 and TRBJ2-3, with 7 bases fitting TRBD1. The germline V gene encodes CDR1 SGHAT and CDR2 FQDESV (reference sequence). The V and J ends lost 5 bases and 0 bases, in that order; junction bases with no gene match: 8. CDR3 size: 16 residues. The chain's CDR3 is CASSANRGLSTDTQYF. CDR3 nucleotides: TGTGCCAGCAGCGCCAACAGGGGCCTTAGCACAGATACGCAGTATTTT.

The chain carries TRBV15 and TRBJ1-2, with 11 bases that match TRBD1. The ends lost 8 bases at V and 8 bases at J; junction bases unmatched: 4. CDR1 and CDR2 from the germline V gene are LNHNV and YYDKDF (reference sequence). CDR3 length: 12 amino acids. The CDR3 sequence is CATGQGAYGYTF. For the CDR3, the DNA is TGTGCCACCGGACAGGGGGCGTACGGCTACACCTTC.

The J gene is TRBJ2-3, the V gene TRBV5-5; D uncertain. This CDR3 is 14 amino acids long. CDR1 SGHKS and CDR2 YYEKEE come from the germline V gene (reference sequence). V was shortened by 3 bases and J by 2 bases, with 10 bases between the two germline ends. The CDR3 is CASSSSPPTDTQYF. CDR3 DNA sequence: TGTGCCAGCAGCTCGAGCCCCCCCACAGATACGCAGTATTTT.

The J gene is TRBJ2-7, the V gene TRBV6-1, with TRBD2 as a possible D gene (6 bases). There are 14 residues in the CDR3. V shed 3 bases and J shed 2 bases, with 11 bases lying between them. CDR1 MNHNS and CDR2 SASEGT come from the germline V gene. This CDR3 is CASSEASATYEQYF. CDR3 nucleotide sequence: TGTGCCAGCAGTGAGGCTAGCGCGACCTACGAGCAGTACTTC.

The V call is TRBV24-1, the J call TRBJ1-1; D perhaps matches TRBD1 (5 bases). This CDR3 comprises 12 residues. V gave up 6 bases and J gave up 5 bases, with 9 bases separating them. Looked up from germline, CDR1 is KGHDR and CDR2 is SFDVKD. The CDR3 coding sequence is TGTGCCACCAGTTCGGGGGGAACTGAAGCTTTCTTT. This gives the protein CATSSGGTEAFF.

V and J are TRBV12-3 or TRBV12-4 and TRBJ1-4; the match to TRBD1 covers 8 bases. The CDR3 is made up of 13 amino acids. V dropped 6 bases and J dropped 10; count of bases not matched to a gene: 7. The CDR3 sequence: CASSQDRVGKLFF. The CDR3 DNA reads as TGTGCCAGCAGCCAGGACAGGGTGGGAAAACTGTTTTTT.

The V gene is TRBV5-1, the J gene TRBJ1-5; 7 positions match TRBD1. Germline V gene sequence: CDR1 SGHRS, CDR2 YFSETQ. The CDR3 consists of 18 residues. The V gene end was trimmed by 4 bases and the J gene end by 0 bases; junction bases not matched to a gene: 13. The CDR3 bases are TGCGCCAGCAGCCTACGGCGGGACAGCTCGTATAGCAATCAGCCCCAGCATTTT. It specifies CASSLRRDSSYSNQPQHF.

This sequence joins TRBV25-1 and TRBJ2-1; TRBD2 is a possible D gene (6 bases). Trimming took off 4 bases at V and 3 bases at J, with 13 bases between the two ends. The CDR3 has 15 residues. CDR1 and CDR2 (germline): MGHDK, SYGVNS. Here the CDR3 DNA reads TGTGCCAGCAGTGTGGGACGGGGGAACTACAATGAGCAGTTCTTC. Translated, it gives CASSVGRGNYNEQFF. The full variable domain, completed using reference TRBV25-1 and TRBJ2-1, is EADIYQTPRYLVIGTGKKITLECSQTMGHDKMYWYQQDPGMELHLIHYSYGVNSTEKGDLSSESTVSRIRTEHFPLTLESARPSHTSQYLCASSVGRGNYNEQFFGPGTRLTVL.

The chain combines TRBV5-1 with TRBJ2-7; 9 bases align to TRBD1. Germline trimming cut 2 bases from V and 5 bases from J; bases unmatched to any gene: 8. The CDR3 length is 15 residues. The germline CDR1 and CDR2 sequences are SGHRS and YFSETQ. The CDR3 is CASSLRGTGTNEQYF. CDR3 in DNA: TGCGCCAGCAGCTTAAGGGGGACAGGGACGAACGAGCAGTACTTC.

The rearrangement links TRBV19 to TRBJ1-2, with D perhaps matching TRBD1 (6 bases). The V end was cut by 6 bases, the J end by 5 bases, with 16 bases between. CDR1 LNHDA and CDR2 SQIVND come from the germline V gene (reference sequence). This CDR3 region has 14 residues. CDR3 sequence (DNA): TGTGCCAGTAGCCTCCGACAGGAAGGTTATGGCTACACCTTC. It yields the protein CASSLRQEGYGYTF.

This chain uses TRBV19 with TRBJ1-2, with D perhaps matching TRBD1 (5 bases). The CDR3 totals 13 residues. CDR1 is LNHDA and CDR2 is SQIVND in the germline V gene (reference sequence). V was pared by 5 bases and J by 1 base, with 8 bases between. CDR3: CASSSGVNYGYTF. CDR3 nucleotides: TGTGCCAGTAGTTCGGGGGTTAACTATGGCTACACCTTC.

CDR3 sequence reads: CASSMSGGRGNTIYF. CDR3 DNA: TGTGCCAGTAGTATGTCCGGGGGGCGAGGAAACACCATATATTTT. The chain carries TRBV19 and TRBJ1-3; TRBD1 might be the D (6 bases). The CDR3 has 15 amino acids. Germline V gives CDR1 LNHDA, CDR2 SQIVND (reference sequence). Deletions cut 3 bases from V and 4 bases from J, with 13 bases between.

The chain employs TRBV2 and TRBJ2-2; TRBD2 matches at 7 bases. The CDR3 has 17 amino acids. The V gene's germline CDR1 is SNHLY and CDR2 FYNNEI. The J segment lost 0 bases and the V segment lost 4 bases, leaving 8 bases of the junction unmatched. The chain's CDR3 is CASSAWGGLPNTGELFF. CDR3 sequence (DNA): TGTGCCAGCAGTGCTTGGGGGGGTTTGCCGAACACCGGGGAGCTGTTTTTT.

The chain combines TRBV5-8 with TRBJ2-1, with a weak D call TRBD2 (6 bases). Between the trimmed V and J ends, which lost 8 bases and 0 bases, there was a span of 9 bases. The CDR3 is 13 residues long. Germline CDR1 is SGHTS and CDR2 is YDEGEE. CDR3 loop: CARETSSYNEQFF. CDR3 sequence (DNA): TGTGCCAGAGAGACTAGCTCCTACAATGAGCAGTTCTTC.

The chain carries TRBV5-1 and TRBJ2-3; 10 bases are shared with TRBD2. CDR3 length: 13 residues. The J segment lost 3 bases and the V segment lost 5 bases, leaving 0 bases of the junction unmatched. Germline values: CDR1 SGHRS, CDR2 YFSETQ. The CDR3 protein is CASRTSGTDTQYF. The DNA of the CDR3 is TGCGCCAGCAGGACTAGCGGGACAGATACGCAGTATTTT.

The chain is built from TRBV6-1 and TRBJ1-5, with 8 bases lining up with TRBD1. With V trimmed by 0 bases and J by 5 bases, 9 bases remained unmatched. This CDR3 region has 17 residues. Germline assignment: CDR1 MNHNS and CDR2 SASEGT. CDR3 nucleotides: TGTGCCAGCAGTGAAGCGACCCAGGGGGCACGTTATCAGCCCCAGCATTTT. It yields the protein CASSEATQGARYQPQHF.